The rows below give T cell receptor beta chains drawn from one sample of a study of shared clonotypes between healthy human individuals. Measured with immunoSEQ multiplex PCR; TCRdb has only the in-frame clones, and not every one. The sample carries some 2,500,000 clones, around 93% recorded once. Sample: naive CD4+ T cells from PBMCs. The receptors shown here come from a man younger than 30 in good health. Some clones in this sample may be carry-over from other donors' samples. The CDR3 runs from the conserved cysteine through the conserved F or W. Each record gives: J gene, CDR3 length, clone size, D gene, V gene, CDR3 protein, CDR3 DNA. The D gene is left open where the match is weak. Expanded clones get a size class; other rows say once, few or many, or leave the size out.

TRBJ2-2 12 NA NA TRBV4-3 CASSPPRGELFF TGCGCCAGCAGCCCCCCCCGGGGGGAGCTGTTTTTT
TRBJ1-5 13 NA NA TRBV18 CASSPAGNQPQHF TGTGCCAGCTCACCGGCGGGAAATCAGCCCCAGCATTTT
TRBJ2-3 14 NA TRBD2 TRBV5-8 CASSLTSGSDTQYF TGTGCCAGCAGCTTAACTAGCGGGAGTGATACGCAGTATTTT
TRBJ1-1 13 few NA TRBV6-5 CASTYRGATEAFF TGTGCCAGCACCTACCGGGGAGCTACTGAAGCTTTCTTT
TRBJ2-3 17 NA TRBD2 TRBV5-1 CASSRPGTSGNTDTQYF TGCGCCAGCAGCCGTCCCGGGACTAGCGGTAACACAGATACGCAGTATTTT
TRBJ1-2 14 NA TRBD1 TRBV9 CASSAIGQAYGYTF TGTGCCAGCAGCGCGATCGGACAGGCGTATGGCTACACCTTC
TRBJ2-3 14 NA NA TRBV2 CASSAQEDSDTQYF TGTGCCAGCAGTGCGCAGGAGGATTCCGATACGCAGTATTTT
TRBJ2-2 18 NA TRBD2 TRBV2 CASREEVELAGFGGELFF TGTGCCAGCAGAGAGGAGGTCGAACTAGCGGGATTCGGCGGGGAGCTGTTTTTT
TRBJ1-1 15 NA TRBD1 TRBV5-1 CASSFIGTGELAAFF TGCGCCAGCAGCTTTATAGGGACAGGCGAATTGGCAGCTTTCTTT
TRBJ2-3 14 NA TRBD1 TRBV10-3 CAISRGQGTDTQYF TGTGCCATCAGCAGGGGACAGGGGACAGATACGCAGTATTTT
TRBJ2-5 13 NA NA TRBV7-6 CASSLSLQETQYF TGTGCCAGCAGCTTGTCCTTACAAGAGACCCAGTACTTC
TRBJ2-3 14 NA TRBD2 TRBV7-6 CASSREGSTDTQYF TGTGCCAGCAGCCGGGAGGGTAGCACAGATACGCAGTATTTT
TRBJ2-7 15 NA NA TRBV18 CASSPQRLGNGEQYF TGTGCCAGCTCACCACAACGACTAGGGAACGGCGAGCAGTACTTC
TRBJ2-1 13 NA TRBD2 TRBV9 CASSGRTSGSLFF TGTGCCAGCAGCGGACGGACTAGCGGGTCCTTGTTCTTC
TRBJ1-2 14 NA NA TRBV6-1 CASSEIPGLDGYTF TGTGCCAGCAGTGAAATTCCGGGTCTGGATGGCTACACCTTC
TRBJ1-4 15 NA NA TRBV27 CASSSQSLRGEKLFF TGTGCCAGCAGTTCCCAAAGTTTGAGGGGTGAAAAACTGTTTTTT
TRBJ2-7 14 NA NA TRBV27 CASSLGAGRYEQYF TGTGCCAGCAGTCTAGGCGCAGGGAGGTACGAGCAGTACTTC
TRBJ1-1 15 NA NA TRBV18 CASSPDITENTEAFF TGTGCCAGCTCACCTGATATCACAGAAAACACTGAAGCTTTCTTT
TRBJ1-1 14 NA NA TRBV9 CASSVEGANTEAFF TGTGCCAGCAGCGTAGAAGGGGCGAACACTGAAGCTTTCTTT
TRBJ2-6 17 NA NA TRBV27 CASSFSQSSSGANVLTF TGTGCCAGCAGTTTTTCCCAGTCTAGCTCTGGGGCCAACGTCCTGACTTTC
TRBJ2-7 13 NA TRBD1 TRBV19 CASSRQGAYEQYF TGTGCCAGTAGTAGGCAGGGGGCCTACGAGCAGTACTTC
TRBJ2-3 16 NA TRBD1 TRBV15 CATEPLGQGRTDTQYF TGTGCCACCGAACCTTTGGGACAGGGGAGAACAGATACGCAGTATTTT
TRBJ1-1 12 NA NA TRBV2 CASSRGPNEAFF TGTGCCAGCAGTAGAGGTCCCAATGAAGCTTTCTTT
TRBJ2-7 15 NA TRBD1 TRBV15 CATSSPRDSSYEQYF TGTGCCACCAGCAGTCCAAGGGACAGTTCCTACGAGCAGTACTTC
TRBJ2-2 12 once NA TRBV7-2 CASSLDFGELFF TGTGCCAGCAGCTTAGATTTCGGGGAGCTGTTTTTT
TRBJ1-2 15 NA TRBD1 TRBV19 CASSMSYRQGSGYTF TGTGCCAGTAGTATGTCCTACCGACAGGGATCGGGCTACACCTTC
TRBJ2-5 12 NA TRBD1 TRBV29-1 CSVARQGETQYF TGCAGCGTTGCCAGACAGGGCGAAACCCAGTACTTC
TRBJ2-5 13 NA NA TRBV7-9 CASSEVPSETQYF TGTGCCAGCAGTGAGGTTCCTTCAGAGACCCAGTACTTC
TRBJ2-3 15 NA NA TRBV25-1 CASSEAGMPTDTQYF TGTGCCAGCAGTGAAGCGGGGATGCCCACAGATACGCAGTATTTT
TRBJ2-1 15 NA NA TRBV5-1 CASSLGTTLYNEQFF TGCGCCAGCAGCTTGGGGACCACCCTCTACAATGAGCAGTTCTTC
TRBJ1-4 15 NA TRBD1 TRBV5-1 CASSSSTGGYEKLFF TGCGCCAGCAGCTCTTCGACAGGGGGCTATGAAAAACTGTTTTTT
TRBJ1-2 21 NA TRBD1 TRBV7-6 CASSPKPILQGQGLSSYGYTF TGTGCCAGCAGTCCCAAACCGATCTTACAGGGACAGGGTCTATCGAGCTATGGCTACACCTTC
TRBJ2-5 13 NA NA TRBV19 CASSMARAGNQYF TGTGCCAGTAGTATGGCCCGGGCGGGGAACCAGTACTTC
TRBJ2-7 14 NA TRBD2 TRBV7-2 CASTIAGASGEQYF TGTGCCAGCACAATAGCGGGAGCCTCGGGCGAGCAGTACTTC
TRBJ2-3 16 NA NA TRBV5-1 CASSSGDTVSTDTQYF TGCGCCAGCAGCTCCGGGGATACAGTTAGCACAGATACGCAGTATTTT
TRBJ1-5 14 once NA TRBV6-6 CASSDRLYNQPQHF TGTGCCAGCAGCGACCGACTGTACAATCAGCCCCAGCATTTT
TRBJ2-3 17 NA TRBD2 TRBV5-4 CASSSGGLADLTDTQYF TGTGCCAGCAGCTCCGGGGGACTAGCGGATCTCACAGATACGCAGTATTTT
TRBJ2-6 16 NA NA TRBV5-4 CASSLAGVSGANVLTF TGTGCCAGCAGCTTGGCGGGCGTCTCTGGGGCCAACGTCCTGACTTTC
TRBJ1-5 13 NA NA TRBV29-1 CSVRTGGNQPQHF TGCAGCGTTCGGACGGGGGGCAATCAGCCCCAGCATTTT
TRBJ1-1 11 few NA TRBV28 CATGGNTEAFF TGTGCCACTGGGGGGAACACTGAAGCTTTCTTT
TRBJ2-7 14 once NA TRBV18 CASSPVQSQIEQYF TGTGCCAGCTCACCCGTACAGAGCCAGATCGAGCAGTACTTC
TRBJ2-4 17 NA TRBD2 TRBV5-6 CASSYTRAGGTKNIQYF TGTGCCAGCAGCTATACGCGCGCGGGAGGAACCAAAAACATTCAGTACTTC
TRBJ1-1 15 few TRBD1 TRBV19 CASSIRGQGVSEAFF TGTGCCAGTAGTATTCGAGGACAGGGAGTGTCTGAAGCTTTCTTT
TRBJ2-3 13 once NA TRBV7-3 CASQFMRGDTQYF TGTGCCAGCCAGTTCATGCGGGGAGATACGCAGTATTTT
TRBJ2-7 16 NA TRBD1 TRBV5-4 CASSLTGTGGLLEQYF TGTGCCAGCAGCTTGACCGGGACAGGGGGCCTCCTCGAGCAGTACTTC
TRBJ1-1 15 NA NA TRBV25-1 CASSGRPPGPFWAFF TGTGCCAGCAGTGGACGACCACCTGGGCCCTTTTGGGCTTTCTTT
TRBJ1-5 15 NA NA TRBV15 CATSREGPGDQPQHF TGTGCCACCAGCAGAGAGGGTCCGGGGGATCAGCCCCAGCATTTT